The clone carrying this T cell receptor (beta chain) was picked up one time. Germline V gives CDR1 LNHDA, CDR2 SQIVND (reference sequence). Trimming cost V 3 bases and J 4 bases, with 18 bases left between them. There are 16 residues in the CDR3. Treatment: around 19 received Ad26.COV2.S at low or high dose, single or two shots; several received placebo; per-sample allocation not given. At day 63 after the first vaccine or placebo injection, samples were drawn. TCRdb's table, derived via immunoSEQ multiplex PCR, lists solely in-frame clones and lacks some. The sample carries about 420,000 clones, more than 75% recorded once. These data originate in a study of Ad26.COV2.S vaccination and SARS-CoV-2 variants.

The V and J genes are TRBV19 and TRBJ1-2; D is uncertain. This sequence originates from a person between 18 and 65 years old who received the Ad26.COV2.S COVID-19 vaccine or a placebo. The sample here was peripheral blood, taken in a trial of Ad26.COV2.S vaccine versus placebo. The CDR3 reads CASSIQVGVSSYGYTF. The CDR3 bases are TGTGCCAGTAGTATTCAAGTTGGGGTATCCAGCTATGGCTACACCTTC. Drawing the rest from reference TRBV19 and TRBJ1-2, the complete variable domain is DGGITQSPKYLFRKEGQNVTLSCEQNLNHDAMYWYRQDPGQGLRLIYYSQIVNDFQKGDIAEGYSVSREKKESFPLTVTSAQKNPTAFYLCASSIQVGVSSYGYTFGSGTRLTVV.